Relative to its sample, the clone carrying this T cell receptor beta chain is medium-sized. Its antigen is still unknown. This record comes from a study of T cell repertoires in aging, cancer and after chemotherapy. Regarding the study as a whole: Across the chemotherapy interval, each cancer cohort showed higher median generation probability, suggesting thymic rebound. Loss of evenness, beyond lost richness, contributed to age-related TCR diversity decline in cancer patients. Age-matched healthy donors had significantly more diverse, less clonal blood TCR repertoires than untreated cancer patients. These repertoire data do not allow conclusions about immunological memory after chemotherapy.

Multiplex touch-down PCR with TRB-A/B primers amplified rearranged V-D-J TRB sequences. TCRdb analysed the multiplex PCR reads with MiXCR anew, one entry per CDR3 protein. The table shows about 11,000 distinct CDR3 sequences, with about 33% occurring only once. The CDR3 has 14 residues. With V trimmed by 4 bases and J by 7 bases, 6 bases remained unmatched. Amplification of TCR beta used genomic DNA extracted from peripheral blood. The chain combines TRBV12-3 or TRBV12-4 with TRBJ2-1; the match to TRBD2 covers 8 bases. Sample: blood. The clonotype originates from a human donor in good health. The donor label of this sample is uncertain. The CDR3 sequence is CASSSGGPRNEQFF. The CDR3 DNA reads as TGTGCCAGCAGTTCGGGGGGGCCGAGAAATGAGCAGTTCTTC.